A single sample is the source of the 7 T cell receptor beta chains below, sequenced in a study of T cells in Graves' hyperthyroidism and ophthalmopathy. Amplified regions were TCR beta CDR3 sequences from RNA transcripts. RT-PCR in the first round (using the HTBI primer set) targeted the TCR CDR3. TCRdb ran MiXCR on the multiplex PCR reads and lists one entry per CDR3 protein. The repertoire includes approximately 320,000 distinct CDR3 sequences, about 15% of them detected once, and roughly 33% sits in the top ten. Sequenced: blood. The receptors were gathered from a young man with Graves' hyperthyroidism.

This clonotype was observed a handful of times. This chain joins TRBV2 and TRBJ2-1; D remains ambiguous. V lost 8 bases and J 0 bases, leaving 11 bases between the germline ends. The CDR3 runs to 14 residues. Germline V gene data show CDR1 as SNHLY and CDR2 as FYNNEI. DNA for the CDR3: TGTGCCAGCGGTCAAAGCTCCTCCTACAATGAGCAGTTCTTC. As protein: CASGQSSSYNEQFF.

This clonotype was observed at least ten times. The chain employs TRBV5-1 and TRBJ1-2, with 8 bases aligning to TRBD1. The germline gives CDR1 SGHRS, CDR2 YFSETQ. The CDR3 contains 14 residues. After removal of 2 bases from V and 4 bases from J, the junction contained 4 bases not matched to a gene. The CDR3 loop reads CASSLGTGGYGYTF. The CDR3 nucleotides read TGCGCCAGCAGCTTAGGGACAGGCGGCTATGGCTACACCTTC.

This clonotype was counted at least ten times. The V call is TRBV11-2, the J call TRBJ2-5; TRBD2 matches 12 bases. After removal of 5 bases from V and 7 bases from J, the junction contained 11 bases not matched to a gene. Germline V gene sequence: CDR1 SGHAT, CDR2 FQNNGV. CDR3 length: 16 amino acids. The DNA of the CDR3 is TGTGCCAGCAGCCACCGACTAGCGGGGGAGGTGGGGACCCAGTACTTC. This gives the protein CASSHRLAGEVGTQYF. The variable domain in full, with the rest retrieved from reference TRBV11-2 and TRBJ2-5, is EAGVAQSPRYKIIEKRQSVAFWCNPISGHATLYWYQQILGQGPKLLIQFQNNGVVDDSQLPKDRFSAERLKGVDSTLKIQPAKLEDSAVYLCASSHRLAGEVGTQYFGPGTRLLVL.

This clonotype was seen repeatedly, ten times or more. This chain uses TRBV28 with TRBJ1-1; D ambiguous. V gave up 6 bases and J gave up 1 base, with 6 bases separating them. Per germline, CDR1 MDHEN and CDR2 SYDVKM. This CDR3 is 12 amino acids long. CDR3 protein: CASSSGNTEAFF. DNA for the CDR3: TGTGCCAGCAGCTCGGGGAACACTGAAGCTTTCTTT.

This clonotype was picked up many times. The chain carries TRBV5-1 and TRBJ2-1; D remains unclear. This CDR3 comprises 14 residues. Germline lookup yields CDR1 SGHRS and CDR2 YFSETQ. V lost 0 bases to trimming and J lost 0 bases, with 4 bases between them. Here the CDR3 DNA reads TGCGCCAGCAGCTTGGTGAGCTCCTACAATGAGCAGTTCTTC. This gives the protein CASSLVSSYNEQFF.

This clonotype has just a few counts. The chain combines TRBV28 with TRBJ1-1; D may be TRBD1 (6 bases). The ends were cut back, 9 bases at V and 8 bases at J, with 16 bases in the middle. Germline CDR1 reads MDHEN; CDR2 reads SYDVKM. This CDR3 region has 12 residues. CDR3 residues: CASGNPDREAFF. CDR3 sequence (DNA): TGTGCCAGTGGAAACCCCGACAGGGAAGCTTTCTTT.

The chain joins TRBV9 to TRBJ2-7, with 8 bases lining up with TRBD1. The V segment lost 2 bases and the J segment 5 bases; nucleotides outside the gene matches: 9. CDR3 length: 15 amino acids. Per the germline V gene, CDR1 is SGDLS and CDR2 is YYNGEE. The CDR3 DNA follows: TGTGCCAGCAGCGTCTCCAGGACAGGGTCCAACGAGCAGTACTTC. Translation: CASSVSRTGSNEQYF.